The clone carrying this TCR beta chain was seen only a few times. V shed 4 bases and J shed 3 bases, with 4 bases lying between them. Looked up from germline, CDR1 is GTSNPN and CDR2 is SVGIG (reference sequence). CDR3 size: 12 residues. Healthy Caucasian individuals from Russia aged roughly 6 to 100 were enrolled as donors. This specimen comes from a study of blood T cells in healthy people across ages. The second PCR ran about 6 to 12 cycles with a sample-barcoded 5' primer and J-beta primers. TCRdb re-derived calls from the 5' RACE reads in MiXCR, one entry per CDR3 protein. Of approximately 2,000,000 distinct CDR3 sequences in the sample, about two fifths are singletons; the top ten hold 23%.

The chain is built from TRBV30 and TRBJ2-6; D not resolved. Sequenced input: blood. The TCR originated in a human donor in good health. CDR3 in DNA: TGTGCCTGGATAAGTGGGGCCAACGTCCTGACTTTC. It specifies CAWISGANVLTF.